The 5 T cell receptor beta chains below come from one sample, sequenced in a study of T cell clonality in common variable immunodeficiency. Produced via immunoSEQ multiplex PCR; TCRdb's table is partial and in-frame only. This sample comprises some 28,000 clones, none seen once only. Sequenced input: peripheral blood mononuclear cells. These TCRs come from a person between 18 and 70 years old in good health.

At least ten counts were recorded for this clone. The CDR3 end lies 3 residues beyond the end of the read and is filled in from the germline J gene. The V and J genes are TRBV19 and TRBJ2-3, with 7 bases matching TRBD1. Germline V CDR1 and CDR2: LNHDA, SQIVND (reference sequence). This CDR3 spans 16 amino acids. The V and J ends lost 5 bases and 1 base, in that order; junction bases with no gene match: 9. The CDR3 protein is CASSPHRGLGTDTQYF. The sequenced part of the CDR3 DNA is TGTGCCAGTAGTCCTCACAGGGGTTTGGGCACAGATACG.

This clone was counted between two and nine times. The CDR3 end lies 3 residues beyond the end of the read and is filled in from the germline J gene. The rearrangement joins TRBV6-2 or TRBV6-3 to TRBJ1-1, with no clear D. In germline, CDR1 is MNHEY, CDR2 SVGEGT. The V and J ends lost 5 bases and 1 base respectively, with 8 bases between them. This CDR3 is built from 13 residues. The CDR3 region is CASSRQANTEAFF. The CDR3 DNA, read in part, is TGTGCCAGCAGTCGACAAGCGAACACTGAA.

The table lists this clone with many counts. The read ends 3 residues early relative to the CDR3; the germline J gene fills the gap. The V gene is TRBV19, the J gene TRBJ1-2; 10 nucleotides line up with TRBD1. Germline values: CDR1 LNHDA, CDR2 SQIVND (reference sequence). CDR3 size: 14 residues. The trim removed 7 bases at V and 5 bases at J, leaving 7 bases unmatched. CDR3 amino acids: CASKGRDRGYGYTF. The CDR3 bases that were read are TGTGCCAGTAAAGGGAGGGACAGGGGATATGGC. Looking up the rest from reference TRBV19 and TRBJ1-2 gives the full variable domain: DGGITQSPKYLFRKEGQNVTLSCEQNLNHDAMYWYRQDPGQGLRLIYYSQIVNDFQKGDIAEGYSVSREKKESFPLTVTSAQKNPTAFYLCASKGRDRGYGYTFGSGTRLTVV.

This clone has at least ten counts. Read data end 3 residues before the CDR3 end; the end is taken from the germline J gene. The chain has TRBV5-1 and TRBJ2-2; 10 bases fit TRBD1. V was pared by 5 bases and J by 6 bases, with 7 bases of the junction left unmatched. CDR1 SGHRS and CDR2 YFSETQ come from the germline V gene. The CDR3 sequence is 15 residues long. The CDR3 bases that were read are TGCGCCAGCAGGGCGGGACAGGGGTCCCCCGGGGAG. Residues: CASRAGQGSPGE. The complete CDR3 protein is CASRAGQGSPGELFF.

As to this clone: Read sequence stops 3 residues before the CDR3 end, and the germline J gene provides the missing end. The chain links TRBV5-1 to TRBJ2-2; 8 positions match TRBD1. Looked up from germline, CDR1 is SGHRS and CDR2 is YFSETQ. The length of the CDR3 is 16 residues. CDR3 residues: CASSSVGQEKNEKLFF. The CDR3 DNA, read in part, is TGCGCCAGCAGCTCAGTGGGACAGGAAAAGAATGAAAAG.